This T cell receptor (beta chain) is from a study of cytomegalovirus exposure and HLA in healthy donors. Study conclusions and caveats: As was reported, the HLA-A and HLA-B alleles of most subjects were accurately predicted from TCR beta sequences.

Vbeta (60) and Jbeta (13) primers were used in the PCR. Assay used: immunoSEQ multiplex PCR; TCRdb lists only in-frame clones, some missing. The data hold some 150,000 clones, with about four fifths observed a single time. The germline V gene encodes CDR1 MNHEY and CDR2 SMNVEV (reference sequence). The J segment lost 1 base and the V segment lost 0 bases, leaving 8 bases of the junction unmatched. The CDR3 length is 19 residues. As concerns this clone: Its antigen is currently unknown.

The sample consisted of PBMCs. The chain links TRBV27 to TRBJ2-1, with 11 bases fitting TRBD2. The source of this sequence is a woman between 50 and 59 years old in good health and CMV-seronegative. The CDR3 reads CASSLSTLLAGESYNEQFF. As DNA, the CDR3 is TGTGCCAGCAGTTTATCAACGTTACTAGCGGGAGAGTCCTACAATGAGCAGTTCTTC.